This is a list of T cell receptor beta chains from one sample in a study of blood T cell repertoires in COVID-19. Some clones are missing from TCRdb's copy, which holds only in-frame ones; the method was immunoSEQ multiplex PCR. The data show 350,000 to 450,000 clones, 91% seen once. The specimen sequenced was PBMCs or T cells enriched from blood (not recorded which). These receptors all come from a woman aged 40 to 50 who had been exposed to COVID-19. Each CDR3 is given with its conserved first and last residue. Fields, in order: V gene, clone size, D gene, J gene, CDR3 protein, CDR3 DNA. D genes are given only for firm matches. A row's size may be missing; if present it is once, few, many or a size class.

v_call: TRBV30; clone_size: NA; d_call: NA; j_call: TRBJ1-5; cdr3_aa: CAWSALNPYSNQPQHF; cdr3_nt: TGTGCCTGGAGTGCCTTGAACCCCTATAGCAATCAGCCCCAGCATTTT
v_call: TRBV6-4; clone_size: many; d_call: NA; j_call: TRBJ2-2; cdr3_aa: CASSDTDRPAGELFF; cdr3_nt: TGTGCCAGCAGTGACACAGACAGGCCCGCCGGGGAGCTGTTTTTT
v_call: TRBV24-1; clone_size: NA; d_call: NA; j_call: TRBJ2-7; cdr3_aa: CATGSPTGDQYF; cdr3_nt: TGTGCCACCGGCTCTCCTACGGGGGACCAGTACTTC
v_call: TRBV25-1; clone_size: NA; d_call: TRBD1; j_call: TRBJ2-1; cdr3_aa: CASSEHGTGGGFNNEQFF; cdr3_nt: TGTGCCAGCAGTGAACACGGGACAGGGGGCGGATTTAACAATGAGCAGTTCTTC
v_call: TRBV19; clone_size: once; d_call: TRBD1; j_call: TRBJ2-7; cdr3_aa: CASSRTGLDEQYF; cdr3_nt: TGTGCCAGTAGCCGGACAGGGCTAGACGAGCAGTACTTC
v_call: TRBV7-8; clone_size: NA; d_call: NA; j_call: TRBJ1-6; cdr3_aa: CASSPEADNSPLHF; cdr3_nt: TGTGCCAGCAGCCCGGAGGCCGATAATTCACCCCTCCACTTT
v_call: TRBV6-5; clone_size: NA; d_call: NA; j_call: TRBJ2-7; cdr3_aa: CASRLRARGTYEQYF; cdr3_nt: NA
v_call: TRBV27; clone_size: once; d_call: TRBD2; j_call: TRBJ2-7; cdr3_aa: CASSLSSGGGEQYF; cdr3_nt: TGTGCCAGCAGTTTATCTAGCGGGGGAGGCGAGCAGTACTTC
v_call: TRBV7-9; clone_size: few; d_call: NA; j_call: TRBJ2-1; cdr3_aa: CASSSTDGREQFF; cdr3_nt: TGTGCCAGCAGCTCAACAGATGGGCGTGAGCAGTTCTTC
v_call: TRBV19; clone_size: NA; d_call: TRBD1; j_call: TRBJ1-1; cdr3_aa: CASSIVIRRQGNTEAFF; cdr3_nt: TGTGCCAGTAGTATAGTAATCCGGCGACAGGGGAACACTGAAGCTTTCTTT
v_call: TRBV10-3; clone_size: NA; d_call: TRBD1; j_call: TRBJ1-1; cdr3_aa: CAISEPGQGNTEAFF; cdr3_nt: TGTGCCATCAGTGAGCCTGGACAGGGGAACACTGAAGCTTTCTTT
v_call: TRBV27; clone_size: NA; d_call: NA; j_call: TRBJ2-5; cdr3_aa: CASRRNQETQYF; cdr3_nt: TGTGCCAGCAGGAGAAACCAAGAGACCCAGTACTTC
v_call: TRBV7-2; clone_size: once; d_call: NA; j_call: TRBJ1-2; cdr3_aa: CASSLGQHYGYTF; cdr3_nt: TGTGCCAGCAGCCTAGGACAGCACTATGGCTACACCTTC
v_call: TRBV10-2; clone_size: NA; d_call: NA; j_call: TRBJ2-1; cdr3_aa: CASSRTPYNEQFF; cdr3_nt: TGCGCCAGCAGTAGGACACCTTACAATGAGCAGTTCTTC
v_call: TRBV15; clone_size: NA; d_call: TRBD1; j_call: TRBJ1-5; cdr3_aa: CATSTRTGLNQPQHF; cdr3_nt: TGTGCCACCAGCACGCGGACAGGGCTCAATCAGCCCCAGCATTTT
v_call: TRBV30; clone_size: NA; d_call: TRBD1; j_call: TRBJ1-4; cdr3_aa: CAWGLRDSDNEKLFF; cdr3_nt: TGTGCCTGGGGGCTTAGGGACAGTGATAATGAAAAACTGTTTTTT
v_call: TRBV5-5; clone_size: NA; d_call: NA; j_call: TRBJ1-2; cdr3_aa: CASSPRQVYGYTF; cdr3_nt: TGTGCCAGCAGCCCACGGCAGGTCTATGGCTACACCTTC
v_call: TRBV5-5; clone_size: once; d_call: NA; j_call: TRBJ1-1; cdr3_aa: CASSSGWGRRTEAFF; cdr3_nt: TGTGCCAGCAGCTCGGGCTGGGGGCGGCGAACTGAAGCTTTCTTT
v_call: TRBV7-2; clone_size: once; d_call: TRBD1; j_call: TRBJ2-3; cdr3_aa: CASSSYRGRGTDTQYF; cdr3_nt: TGTGCCAGCAGCTCTTACAGGGGTAGGGGCACAGATACGCAGTATTTT
v_call: TRBV12-3/TRBV12-4; clone_size: NA; d_call: NA; j_call: TRBJ1-1; cdr3_aa: CASRTGAEAFF; cdr3_nt: TGTGCCAGCAGGACAGGAGCCGAAGCTTTCTTT
v_call: TRBV12-5; clone_size: NA; d_call: TRBD2; j_call: TRBJ2-1; cdr3_aa: CASGLVLTSGSGEQFF; cdr3_nt: TGTGCTAGTGGTTTGGTCCTGACTAGCGGGAGCGGTGAGCAGTTCTTC
v_call: TRBV18; clone_size: NA; d_call: TRBD1; j_call: TRBJ2-2; cdr3_aa: CASSPGQGLNTGELFF; cdr3_nt: TGTGCCAGCTCTCCGGGACAGGGATTAAACACCGGGGAGCTGTTTTTT
v_call: TRBV5-1; clone_size: NA; d_call: NA; j_call: TRBJ1-1; cdr3_aa: CASSVGHGNTEAFF; cdr3_nt: TGCGCCAGCAGTGTGGGACATGGGAACACTGAAGCTTTCTTT